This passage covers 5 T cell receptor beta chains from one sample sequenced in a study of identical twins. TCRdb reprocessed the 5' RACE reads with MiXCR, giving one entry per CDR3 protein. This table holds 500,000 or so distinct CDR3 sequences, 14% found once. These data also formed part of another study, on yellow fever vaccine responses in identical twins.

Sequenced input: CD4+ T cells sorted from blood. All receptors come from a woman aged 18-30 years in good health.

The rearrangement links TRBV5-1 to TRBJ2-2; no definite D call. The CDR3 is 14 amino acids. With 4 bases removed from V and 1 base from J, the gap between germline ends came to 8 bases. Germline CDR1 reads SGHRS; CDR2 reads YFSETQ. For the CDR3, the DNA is TGCGCCAGCAGCCGGGCCCAGAACACCGGGGAGCTGTTTTTT. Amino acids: CASSRAQNTGELFF.

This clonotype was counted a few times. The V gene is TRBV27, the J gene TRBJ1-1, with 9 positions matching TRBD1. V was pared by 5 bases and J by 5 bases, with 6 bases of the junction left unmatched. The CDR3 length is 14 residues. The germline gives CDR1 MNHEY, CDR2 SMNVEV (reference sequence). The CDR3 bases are TGTGCCAGCAGTAAACAGGGGGCGGGGACTGAAGCTTTCTTT. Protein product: CASSKQGAGTEAFF.

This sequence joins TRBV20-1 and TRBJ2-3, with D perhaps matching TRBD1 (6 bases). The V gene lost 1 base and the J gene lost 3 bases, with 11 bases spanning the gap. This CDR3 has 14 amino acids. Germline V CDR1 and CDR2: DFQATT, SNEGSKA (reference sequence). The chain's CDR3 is CSARAQGKTDTQYF. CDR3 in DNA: TGCAGTGCTAGAGCCCAGGGGAAGACAGATACGCAGTATTTT.

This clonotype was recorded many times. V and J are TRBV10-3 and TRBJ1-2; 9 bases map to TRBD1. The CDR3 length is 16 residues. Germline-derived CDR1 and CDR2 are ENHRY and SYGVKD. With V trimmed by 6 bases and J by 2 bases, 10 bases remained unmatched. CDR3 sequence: CAIRGQGLGANYGYTF. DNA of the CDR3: TGTGCCATCAGAGGACAGGGGCTGGGGGCGAACTATGGCTACACCTTC.

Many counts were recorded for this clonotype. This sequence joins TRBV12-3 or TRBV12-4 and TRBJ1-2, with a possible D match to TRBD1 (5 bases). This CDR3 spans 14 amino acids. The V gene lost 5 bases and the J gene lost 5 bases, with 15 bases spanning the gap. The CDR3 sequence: CASSPGVVGYGYTF. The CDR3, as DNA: TGTGCCAGCAGTCCGGGGGTTGTCGGATATGGCTACACCTTC.